This is a list of T cell receptor beta chains from one sample in a study of cytomegalovirus exposure and HLA in healthy donors. Some clones are missing from TCRdb's copy, which holds only in-frame ones; the method was immunoSEQ multiplex PCR. Counted here are fewer than 110,000 clones, 76% occurring once; the ten biggest clones make up roughly 4%. Sequencing was performed on PBMCs. All receptors come from a man aged 35 to 55 in good health and CMV-seronegative. CDR3s include the opening cysteine and the closing phenylalanine or tryptophan. A D gene is named only where the DNA matches it firmly. The size of a clone is reported for some rows only, either as once, few or many, or as a class for expanded clones.

clone size: NA
J gene: TRBJ1-5
D gene: NA
V gene: TRBV4-2
CDR3 protein: CASSQETTRYSNQPQHF
CDR3 DNA: TGTGCCAGCAGCCAAGAAACTACACGGTATAGCAATCAGCCCCAGCATTTT

clone size: NA
J gene: TRBJ2-7
D gene: NA
V gene: TRBV7-6
CDR3 protein: CASCPAVGGYEQYF
CDR3 DNA: TGTGCCAGCTGTCCGGCTGTGGGGGGCTACGAGCAGTACTTC

clone size: NA
J gene: TRBJ1-5
D gene: TRBD1
V gene: TRBV6-1
CDR3 protein: CASSRQGANNQPQHF
CDR3 DNA: TGTGCCAGCAGCCGACAGGGGGCAAACAATCAGCCCCAGCATTTT

clone size: NA
J gene: TRBJ2-6
D gene: NA
V gene: TRBV2
CDR3 protein: CASRADSSGANVLTF
CDR3 DNA: TGTGCCAGCAGAGCTGACAGTTCTGGGGCCAACGTCCTGACTTTC

clone size: NA
J gene: TRBJ2-2
D gene: NA
V gene: TRBV7-2
CDR3 protein: CASSYFGGDTGELFF
CDR3 DNA: TGTGCCAGCAGCTACTTCGGGGGTGACACCGGGGAGCTGTTTTTT

clone size: once
J gene: TRBJ1-1
D gene: NA
V gene: TRBV2
CDR3 protein: CASSELDSNTEAFF
CDR3 DNA: TGTGCCAGCAGTGAATTAGACTCGAACACTGAAGCTTTCTTT

clone size: NA
J gene: TRBJ2-3
D gene: NA
V gene: TRBV11-3
CDR3 protein: CASSLLASTDTQYF
CDR3 DNA: TGTGCCAGCAGCTTGTTAGCCAGCACAGATACGCAGTATTTT

clone size: NA
J gene: TRBJ2-7
D gene: NA
V gene: TRBV19
CDR3 protein: CASSIQGGQYEQYF
CDR3 DNA: TGTGCCAGTAGTATACAGGGAGGTCAGTACGAGCAGTACTTC

clone size: few
J gene: TRBJ1-4
D gene: NA
V gene: TRBV6-5
CDR3 protein: CASSPMGGTNEKLFF
CDR3 DNA: TGTGCCAGCAGCCCAATGGGGGGAACTAATGAAAAACTGTTTTTT

clone size: NA
J gene: TRBJ2-7
D gene: NA
V gene: TRBV19
CDR3 protein: CASSPREGGYEQYF
CDR3 DNA: TGTGCCAGTAGTCCCCGTGAAGGGGGCTACGAGCAGTACTTC

clone size: once
J gene: TRBJ2-3
D gene: NA
V gene: TRBV10-3
CDR3 protein: CAISESQLLANLRTDTQYF
CDR3 DNA: TGTGCCATCAGTGAGTCTCAGTTGCTAGCGAATCTCCGCACAGATACGCAGTATTTT

clone size: NA
J gene: TRBJ2-4
D gene: TRBD2
V gene: TRBV30
CDR3 protein: CAWSGGGSRDIQYF
CDR3 DNA: TGTGCCTGGAGTGGGGGGGGGAGCCGGGACATTCAGTACTTC

clone size: NA
J gene: TRBJ1-2
D gene: NA
V gene: TRBV6-5
CDR3 protein: CASRAQGLDYGYTF
CDR3 DNA: TGTGCCAGCAGGGCACAGGGTCTCGACTATGGCTACACCTTC

clone size: once
J gene: TRBJ2-2
D gene: NA
V gene: TRBV6-5
CDR3 protein: CASRSWQANTGELFF
CDR3 DNA: TGTGCCAGCAGAAGTTGGCAAGCGAACACCGGGGAGCTGTTTTTT

clone size: once
J gene: TRBJ1-1
D gene: NA
V gene: TRBV30
CDR3 protein: CAWSGQEAFF
CDR3 DNA: TGTGCCTGGAGTGGACAAGAAGCTTTCTTT

clone size: NA
J gene: TRBJ1-1
D gene: TRBD1
V gene: TRBV6-5
CDR3 protein: CASSRPQGENTEAFF
CDR3 DNA: TGTGCCAGCAGCCGCCCCCAGGGGGAAAACACTGAAGCTTTCTTT

clone size: NA
J gene: TRBJ1-2
D gene: NA
V gene: TRBV7-2
CDR3 protein: CASSPGVYGYTF
CDR3 DNA: TGTGCCAGCAGCCCAGGGGTCTATGGCTACACCTTC

clone size: NA
J gene: TRBJ2-1
D gene: NA
V gene: TRBV7-2
CDR3 protein: CASSLDMIGNQFF
CDR3 DNA: TGTGCCAGCAGCTTAGATATGATCGGGAATCAGTTCTTC

clone size: few
J gene: TRBJ1-2
D gene: TRBD1
V gene: TRBV7-9
CDR3 protein: CASSPDRRANYGYTF
CDR3 DNA: TGTGCCAGCAGCCCGGACAGGCGAGCTAACTATGGCTACACCTTC

clone size: NA
J gene: TRBJ1-5
D gene: TRBD1
V gene: TRBV2
CDR3 protein: CASSDRAINQPQHF
CDR3 DNA: TGTGCCAGCAGCGACAGGGCCATCAATCAGCCCCAGCATTTT

clone size: NA
J gene: TRBJ2-3
D gene: TRBD2
V gene: TRBV5-1
CDR3 protein: CASSFGGGIGDTQYF
CDR3 DNA: TGCGCCAGCAGCTTCGGGGGGGGGATTGGAGATACGCAGTATTTT

clone size: NA
J gene: TRBJ2-5
D gene: TRBD2
V gene: TRBV5-6
CDR3 protein: CASQAGGTQYF
CDR3 DNA: TGTGCCTCCCAGGCGGGAGGGACCCAGTACTTC

clone size: NA
J gene: TRBJ2-3
D gene: TRBD1
V gene: TRBV11-1
CDR3 protein: CASSATGATDTQYF
CDR3 DNA: TGTGCCAGCAGCGCGACAGGGGCCACAGATACGCAGTATTTT

clone size: NA
J gene: TRBJ1-2
D gene: NA
V gene: TRBV27
CDR3 protein: CASSPNTGLVYGYTF
CDR3 DNA: TGTGCCAGCAGTCCCAACACAGGTTTGGTCTATGGCTACACCTTC

clone size: NA
J gene: TRBJ2-1
D gene: NA
V gene: TRBV11-2
CDR3 protein: CASSLVRTAYNEQFF
CDR3 DNA: TGTGCCAGCAGCTTAGTTAGGACAGCATACAATGAGCAGTTCTTC

clone size: once
J gene: TRBJ2-3
D gene: TRBD2
V gene: TRBV4-1
CDR3 protein: CASSQLAGTDTQYF
CDR3 DNA: TGCGCCAGCAGCCAGCTAGCGGGCACAGATACGCAGTATTTT

clone size: NA
J gene: TRBJ2-5
D gene: TRBD1
V gene: TRBV5-5
CDR3 protein: CASSGQGEETQYF
CDR3 DNA: TGTGCCAGCAGCGGTCAGGGGGAAGAGACCCAGTACTTC

clone size: NA
J gene: TRBJ2-1
D gene: TRBD2
V gene: TRBV15
CDR3 protein: CATSGGTSGRNEQFF
CDR3 DNA: TGTGCCACCAGCGGCGGGACTAGCGGAAGGAATGAGCAGTTCTTC

clone size: NA
J gene: TRBJ2-1
D gene: NA
V gene: TRBV9
CDR3 protein: CASSVVGGNLQFF
CDR3 DNA: TGTGCCAGCAGCGTAGTGGGGGGTAATCTCCAGTTCTTC

clone size: NA
J gene: TRBJ2-7
D gene: TRBD1
V gene: TRBV27
CDR3 protein: CASSFVPGTVYEQYF
CDR3 DNA: TGTGCCAGCAGTTTCGTACCCGGGACAGTCTACGAGCAGTACTTC

clone size: NA
J gene: TRBJ1-1
D gene: TRBD1
V gene: TRBV6-1
CDR3 protein: CASSEVRQGASEAFF
CDR3 DNA: TGTGCCAGCAGTGAAGTGAGACAGGGGGCCTCTGAAGCTTTCTTT

clone size: NA
J gene: TRBJ2-3
D gene: TRBD1
V gene: TRBV19
CDR3 protein: CASSTDRASTDTQYF
CDR3 DNA: TGTGCCAGTAGTACAGACAGGGCTAGCACAGATACGCAGTATTTT

clone size: NA
J gene: TRBJ2-2
D gene: TRBD2
V gene: TRBV6-6
CDR3 protein: CAGSYGLAGGTGELFF
CDR3 DNA: TGTGCCGGCAGTTACGGGCTAGCGGGGGGGACCGGGGAGCTGTTTTTT

clone size: once
J gene: TRBJ2-2
D gene: TRBD2
V gene: TRBV5-1
CDR3 protein: CASSSHKGLAGGRTGELFF
CDR3 DNA: TGCGCCAGCAGCTCTCACAAAGGACTAGCGGGGGGGCGCACCGGGGAGCTGTTTTTT

clone size: NA
J gene: TRBJ1-4
D gene: TRBD1
V gene: TRBV30
CDR3 protein: CAWSGGTVEKLFF
CDR3 DNA: TGTGCCTGGAGTGGGGGGACAGTGGAAAAACTGTTTTTT

clone size: once
J gene: TRBJ2-6
D gene: NA
V gene: TRBV5-4
CDR3 protein: CASSFWQGGWANVLTF
CDR3 DNA: TGTGCCAGCAGCTTTTGGCAGGGAGGATGGGCCAACGTCCTGACTTTC

clone size: NA
J gene: TRBJ1-1
D gene: TRBD1
V gene: TRBV7-2
CDR3 protein: CASSGQANTEAFF
CDR3 DNA: TGTGCCAGCAGTGGACAGGCGAACACTGAAGCTTTCTTT

clone size: NA
J gene: TRBJ1-2
D gene: TRBD1
V gene: TRBV5-4
CDR3 protein: CASSWDRGYPNYGYTF
CDR3 DNA: TGTGCCAGCAGCTGGGACAGGGGGTACCCCAACTATGGCTACACCTTC

clone size: NA
J gene: TRBJ2-3
D gene: NA
V gene: TRBV5-1
CDR3 protein: CASSLDPSTDTQYF
CDR3 DNA: TGCGCCAGCAGCTTGGATCCTAGCACAGATACGCAGTATTTT

clone size: NA
J gene: TRBJ2-2
D gene: NA
V gene: TRBV27
CDR3 protein: CASSFEVPEPNTGELFF
CDR3 DNA: TGTGCCAGCAGTTTTGAGGTCCCAGAACCGAACACCGGGGAGCTGTTTTTT

clone size: NA
J gene: TRBJ1-6
D gene: TRBD1
V gene: TRBV27
CDR3 protein: CASSLPDRGYNSPLHF
CDR3 DNA: TGTGCCAGCAGTCTACCGGACAGGGGCTATAATTCACCCCTCCACTTT

clone size: few
J gene: TRBJ1-2
D gene: TRBD1
V gene: TRBV6-1
CDR3 protein: CASRETGGNYGYTF
CDR3 DNA: TGTGCCAGCAGAGAGACAGGGGGGAACTATGGCTACACCTTC

clone size: NA
J gene: TRBJ2-3
D gene: NA
V gene: TRBV5-6
CDR3 protein: CASSRDSSQIGQYF
CDR3 DNA: TGTGCCAGCAGCCGTGACAGTTCACAGATAGGGCAGTATTTT

clone size: NA
J gene: TRBJ2-3
D gene: TRBD1
V gene: TRBV9
CDR3 protein: CASSASMGDRGPDTQYF
CDR3 DNA: TGTGCCAGCAGCGCCTCAATGGGGGACAGGGGGCCAGATACGCAGTATTTT

clone size: few
J gene: TRBJ2-1
D gene: TRBD2
V gene: TRBV9
CDR3 protein: CASSVEAGAYNEQFF
CDR3 DNA: TGTGCCAGCAGCGTAGAAGCGGGGGCGTACAATGAGCAGTTCTTC

clone size: NA
J gene: TRBJ2-5
D gene: TRBD1
V gene: TRBV7-2
CDR3 protein: CASSQGQQETQYF
CDR3 DNA: TGTGCCAGCAGCCAGGGACAGCAAGAGACCCAGTACTTC

clone size: NA
J gene: TRBJ1-2
D gene: TRBD1
V gene: TRBV19
CDR3 protein: CASSTQGGGNYGYTF
CDR3 DNA: TGTGCCAGTAGTACACAGGGGGGAGGTAACTATGGCTACACCTTC

clone size: few
J gene: TRBJ1-3
D gene: TRBD1
V gene: TRBV5-1
CDR3 protein: CASSRGTGVAENTIYF
CDR3 DNA: TGCGCCAGCAGTCGCGGGACAGGGGTGGCCGAAAACACCATATATTTT